The 2 T cell receptor beta chains listed next were all sequenced from one sample in a study of CD8+CD57+ T cells in acquired aplastic anemia. Only patients with CD8+CD57+ cell expansion on flow cytometry were chosen for sequencing. It was genomic DNA that served as the template for profiling TCR beta VDJ and CDR3. TCRdb re-called the reads through MiXCR, storing one row per CDR3 protein. The sample yields around 430,000 distinct CDR3 sequences, roughly a third seen once. The sequencing input was sorted CD4+, CD8+, or CD8+CD57+ T cells (not recorded which) from PBMCs. These TCRs come from a human donor with aplastic anemia.

This clonotype was seen more than once but under ten times. V usage is TRBV11-2 and J usage is TRBJ1-1; the D is unclear. V gave up 4 bases and J gave up 1 base, with 10 bases separating them. Germline V gene sequence: CDR1 SGHAT, CDR2 FQNNGV. The CDR3 spans 14 residues. The CDR3, as DNA: TGTGCCAGCAGCTCAGGCTTCAGGAACACTGAAGCTTTCTTT. It codes for CASSSGFRNTEAFF.

This clonotype was counted many times. The chain couples TRBV2 to TRBJ2-1; a possible D gene is TRBD2 (5 bases). The germline CDR1 and CDR2 sequences are SNHLY and FYNNEI. V lost 2 bases to trimming and J lost 6 bases, with 14 bases between them. This CDR3 contains 15 residues. The DNA of the CDR3 is TGTGCCAGCAGTGAATCGACTACCCCTCTCAATGAGCAGTTCTTC. Translation gives CASSESTTPLNEQFF.